This passage covers 4 T cell receptor beta chains from one sample sequenced in a study of T-cell reconstitution after alpha-beta-depleted transplantation in children. Unique molecular identifiers were incorporated into the prepared TCRbeta library. Via MiXCR, TCRdb re-called the PCR reads, giving one row per CDR3 protein. The sample carries over 85,000 distinct CDR3 sequences, around 7.8% recorded once. The sequencing used PBMCs, collected before TCRalphabeta/CD19-depleted stem cell transplant. The receptors derive from a boy aged 2 to 9 with acute lymphoblastic leukemia, due to receive a stem cell transplant.

There are a few counts of this clonotype. The chain recombines TRBV29-1 with TRBJ2-7; no clear D gene. The length of the CDR3 is 12 residues. Germline V CDR1 and CDR2: SQVTM, ANQGSEA. Trimming cost V 4 bases and J 6 bases, with 13 bases left between them. In DNA, the CDR3 is TGCAGCGTTGGAAGTACCGCAAGCGAGCAGTACTTC. It yields the protein CSVGSTASEQYF.

The chain has TRBV5-1 and TRBJ2-2; 10 positions agree with TRBD2. The CDR3 has 17 amino acids. The germline gives CDR1 SGHRS, CDR2 YFSETQ. V dropped 6 bases and J dropped 4; count of bases not matched to a gene: 12. The CDR3 loop reads CASTSLAGALGTGELFF. The CDR3 DNA is TGCGCCAGCACCTCGCTAGCGGGGGCGTTAGGCACCGGGGAGCTGTTTTTT.

V gene TRBV20-1 combines with J gene TRBJ2-7, with 8 bases matching TRBD2. Germline assignment: CDR1 DFQATT and CDR2 SNEGSKA (reference sequence). The CDR3 consists of 13 residues. V trimming: 5 bases; J trimming: 2 bases; junction bases outside the gene matches: 5. The chain's CDR3 is CSAEAGEPYEQYF. For the CDR3, the DNA is TGCAGTGCTGAAGCGGGGGAACCCTACGAGCAGTACTTC.

V and J are TRBV5-1 and TRBJ2-3; possible D gene TRBD2, 6 bases. V lost 4 bases to trimming and J lost 0 bases, with 18 bases between them. Germline assignment: CDR1 SGHRS and CDR2 YFSETQ. The CDR3 has 17 residues. CDR3 loop: CASSPVGGGASTDTQYF. The CDR3 nucleotides read TGCGCCAGCAGCCCCGTGGGTGGCGGGGCTAGCACAGATACGCAGTATTTT.